These 27 T cell receptor beta chains came from one sample sequenced in a study of monozygotic twins with inflammatory bowel disease. No DNA is given; TCRdb re-called the 5' RACE reads and lists each CDR3 protein once. This table holds some 200,000 distinct CDR3 sequences. Material for sequencing was blood. All receptors come from a human donor with ulcerative colitis or Crohn's disease, or a healthy co-twin of an affected twin (not recorded which).

The chain carries TRBV19 and TRBJ1-5. The germline V gene encodes CDR1 LNHDA and CDR2 SQIVND (reference sequence). This CDR3 region has 13 residues. CDR3 residues: CASSTEGWQPQHF.

This chain's CDR3 is CASSLQGMQETQYF. The chain combines TRBV6-5 with TRBJ2-5; lacking DNA, the TRBD1 call made by TCRdb goes unchecked. Looked up from germline, CDR1 is MNHEY and CDR2 is SVGAGI. This CDR3 is built from 14 residues.

The J gene is TRBJ2-2, the V gene TRBV28; as DNA is missing, the TRBD1 call by TCRdb cannot be tested. Germline V gene data show CDR1 as MDHEN and CDR2 as SYDVKM. This CDR3 comprises 16 residues. CDR3 protein: CASSPPGPSSTGELFF.

The chain is built from TRBV5-1 and TRBJ1-1; TCRdb indicates TRBD1, and absent DNA this call remains unverified. CDR1 is SGHRS, CDR2 YFSETQ, per germline. CDR3 length: 14 residues. This CDR3 is CASSTGTANTEAFF.

The genes are TRBV6-1 and TRBJ1-5. Germline V lookup: CDR1 MNHNS, CDR2 SASEGT. This CDR3 has 13 amino acids. The CDR3: CASSEGPNQPQHF.

J is TRBJ2-4 and V is TRBV5-4; the TCRdb call, TRBD1, lacks DNA for checking. CDR1 and CDR2 from the germline V gene are SGHNT and YYREEE (reference sequence). The CDR3 extends over 20 amino acids. This chain's CDR3 is CASSFWPGQGDLLAKNIQYF.

The chain recombines TRBV7-2 with TRBJ2-4; TCRdb returns TRBD2, unconfirmable since there is no DNA. The germline V gene has CDR1 SGHTA and CDR2 FQGNSA. This CDR3 is built from 14 residues. The CDR3: CASSPAINGGLEYF.

The rearrangement joins TRBV20-1 to TRBJ2-1; TCRdb returns TRBD2, unconfirmable since there is no DNA. This CDR3 region has 12 residues. CDR1 is DFQATT, CDR2 SNEGSKA, per germline (reference sequence). The CDR3 reads CSAIAGFNEQFF.

The gene calls are TRBV30 and TRBJ2-6. The CDR3 runs 14 residues. In germline, CDR1 is GTSNPN, CDR2 SVGIG (reference sequence). The CDR3 sequence: CAWSPQSGANVLTF.

The chain joins TRBV14 to TRBJ2-5; TCRdb outputs TRBD1, but without DNA this stays unchecked. Germline V CDR1 and CDR2: SGHDN, FVKESK. The CDR3 is 15 amino acids. CDR3 amino acids: CASSTGEWVKETQYF.

The chain employs TRBV24-1 and TRBJ2-2; there is no DNA to check the TCRdb D call of TRBD1. Looked up from germline, CDR1 is KGHDR and CDR2 is SFDVKD. This CDR3 is 16 amino acids long. This chain's CDR3 is CATSDPGQGGTGELFF.

J is TRBJ2-2 and V is TRBV7-9; TCRdb proposes TRBD2, but this gene call is untestable without DNA. Germline values: CDR1 SEHNR, CDR2 FQNEAQ (reference sequence). CDR3 size: 16 residues. This CDR3 reads CASSSTSGRARGELFF.

V usage is TRBV4-2 and J usage is TRBJ1-5. CDR1 is LGHNA and CDR2 is YNFKEQ in the germline V gene. CDR3 size: 15 residues. The CDR3 here is CASSQDTRFDQPQHF.

This sequence joins TRBV5-4 and TRBJ1-3. Germline V CDR1 and CDR2: SGHNT, YYREEE (reference sequence). This CDR3 is built from 13 residues. This CDR3 reads CASSWEGNNTIYF.

The rearrangement uses TRBV7-8 and TRBJ2-7; absent DNA, TCRdb's TRBD1 call cannot be checked. Germline CDR1 reads SGHVS; CDR2 reads FQNEAQ. The CDR3 runs to 14 residues. The CDR3 reads CTTLGQPSSYEQYF.

The CDR3 sequence is CASSLNPGSPNQPQHF. The chain employs TRBV5-1 and TRBJ1-5; TCRdb's D gene call, TRBD1, goes unchecked for lack of DNA. The germline V gene encodes CDR1 SGHRS and CDR2 YFSETQ. This CDR3 comprises 16 residues. Based on the CDR3 plus reference TRBV5-1 and TRBJ1-5, the full variable domain is KAGVTQTPRYLIKTRGQQVTLSCSPISGHRSVSWYQQTPGQGLQFLFEYFSETQRNKGNFPGRFSGRQFSNSRSEMNVSTLELGDSALYLCASSLNPGSPNQPQHFGDGTRLSIL.

The chain couples TRBV7-9 to TRBJ1-1. The length of the CDR3 is 21 residues. The germline CDR1 and CDR2 sequences are SEHNR and FQNEAQ (reference sequence). The chain's CDR3 is CASSFPISGGEFITMNTEAFF.

The genes are TRBV24-1 and TRBJ2-2; TCRdb's assignment of TRBD2 cannot be checked, as there is no DNA. CDR3 length: 17 residues. Germline V gives CDR1 KGHDR, CDR2 SFDVKD. This chain's CDR3 is CATSSVLAGGPTGELFF.

The chain has TRBV11-2 and TRBJ2-5; the D gene TCRdb calls, TRBD1, cannot be checked with no DNA. The germline V gene has CDR1 SGHAT and CDR2 FQNNGV. The CDR3 length is 18 residues. This chain's CDR3 is CASSSTRASTGGGETQYF.

The V call is TRBV5-5, the J call TRBJ2-7; TCRdb gives TRBD1 as the D gene, but with no DNA this cannot be confirmed. This CDR3 contains 17 residues. The V gene's germline CDR1 is SGHKS and CDR2 YYEKEE (reference sequence). CDR3: CASTLGGAGWSSYDQYF.

This chain joins TRBV20-1 and TRBJ1-4; TCRdb outputs TRBD1, but without DNA this stays unchecked. The CDR3 runs 14 residues. The germline V gene has CDR1 DFQATT and CDR2 SNEGSKA (reference sequence). CDR3 sequence reads: CSARGAYGPEKLFF.

Here the CDR3 reads CASSTRTAGANVLTF. The V gene is TRBV7-2, the J gene TRBJ2-6. Germline V gene lookup returns CDR1 SGHTA and CDR2 FQGNSA. The CDR3 runs 15 residues.

The rearrangement uses TRBV27 and TRBJ1-5; no DNA is available, so the TRBD1 call from TCRdb remains unchecked. Germline CDR1 reads MNHEY; CDR2 reads SMNVEV (reference sequence). The CDR3 length is 14 residues. The CDR3 region is CASSLTGKYQPQHF.

This sequence joins TRBV6-4 and TRBJ1-1; TCRdb outputs TRBD1, but without DNA this stays unchecked. The CDR3 sequence is 14 residues long. The V gene's germline CDR1 is MRHNA and CDR2 SNTAGT. This chain's CDR3 is CASSVEGGNTEAFF.

This chain joins TRBV20-1 and TRBJ1-2. This CDR3 has 14 amino acids. CDR1 DFQATT and CDR2 SNEGSKA come from the germline V gene (reference sequence). CDR3 amino acids: CSARDEGLPFGYTF.

The chain links TRBV18 to TRBJ1-1; lacking DNA, the TRBD1 call made by TCRdb goes unchecked. Germline V lookup: CDR1 KGHSH, CDR2 LQKENI. CDR3 size: 15 residues. CDR3 residues: CASSPVVQGSTEAFF.

J is TRBJ2-6 and V is TRBV4-2; TCRdb returns TRBD2, unconfirmable since there is no DNA. Germline CDR1 and CDR2: LGHNA and YNFKEQ. This CDR3 is 14 amino acids long. Here the CDR3 reads CASSQGDLKNVLTF.